This T cell receptor (beta chain) appears in the sequencing data of a study of blood T cell repertoires in COVID-19. As for the study in general: Collection of acute and convalescent COVID-19 samples took place in the United States, Italy and Spain. T cells, B-cell-depleted T cells, or PBMCs provided the cDNA or gDNA that served as material.

CDR1 and CDR2 from the germline V gene are MNHEY and SMNVEV (reference sequence). The CDR3 contains 14 residues. V dropped 8 bases and J dropped 6; count of bases not matched to a gene: 9. This clone was recorded once. Per the authors' pipeline: Reference gene primer amplification gave estimated nucleated cell counts. The assay was immunoSEQ multiplex PCR, and TCRdb's table has in-frame clones only and misses some. The DNA gave D and trimming, while V, J and clone size come from that table. The sample carries about 520,000 clones, 80% to 90% recorded once. This receptor was identified in a human donor in a cohort sampled during active COVID-19. Sequencing was done on a sample of peripheral blood. The V call is TRBV27, the J call TRBJ2-1, with TRBD2 matching 8 bases. The CDR3 coding sequence is TGTGCCAGCGGACCGGGACTAGAGGCCAATGAGCAGTTCTTC. Translated: CASGPGLEANEQFF.